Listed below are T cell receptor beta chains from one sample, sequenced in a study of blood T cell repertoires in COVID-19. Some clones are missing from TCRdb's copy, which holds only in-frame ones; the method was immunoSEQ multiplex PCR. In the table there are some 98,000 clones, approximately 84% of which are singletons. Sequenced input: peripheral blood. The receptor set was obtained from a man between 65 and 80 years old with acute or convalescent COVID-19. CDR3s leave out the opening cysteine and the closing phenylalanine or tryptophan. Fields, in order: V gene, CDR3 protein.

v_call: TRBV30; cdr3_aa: AWSPNGYT
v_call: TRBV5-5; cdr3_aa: ASSSTGGDQPQH
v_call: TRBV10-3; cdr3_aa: AISEPGLAGGNEQF
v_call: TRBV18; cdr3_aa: ASSPGQESNYGYT
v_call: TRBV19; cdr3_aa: ASSIGKRTGGQPQH
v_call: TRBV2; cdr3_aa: ASNMGQGEAETQY
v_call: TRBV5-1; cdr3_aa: ASSFSGSYEQY
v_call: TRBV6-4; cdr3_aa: ASSLEASTDTQY
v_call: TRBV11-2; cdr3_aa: ASSLSVGGNYGYT
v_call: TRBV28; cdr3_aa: ASSLIGGSYGYT
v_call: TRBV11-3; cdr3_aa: ASSLRGTDTQY
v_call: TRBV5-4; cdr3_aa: ASSRGRGTFTDTQY
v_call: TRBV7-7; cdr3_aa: ASSAGTTFRDEQF
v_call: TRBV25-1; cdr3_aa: ASSRDSPPYEQY
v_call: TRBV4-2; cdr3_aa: ASSQAFGTGAQGYT